One T cell receptor beta chain is described in this entry. This entry belongs to a study of cytomegalovirus exposure and HLA in healthy donors. This CDR3 contains 10 residues. The germline V gene encodes CDR1 GTSNPN and CDR2 SVGIG (reference sequence). Trimming removed 5 bases from V and 11 bases from J, with 12 bases in between. PCR involved 60 Vbeta and 13 Jbeta primers. The repertoire was sequenced with immunoSEQ multiplex PCR; TCRdb's copy has only in-frame clones and lacks some. This table holds a few hundred thousand clones, 72% found once. The V call is TRBV30, the J call TRBJ1-1; D is possibly TRBD1 (6 bases). Sequencing was done on a sample of PBMCs. The origin of this receptor is a female donor in good health and CMV-seronegative. The CDR3 sequence: CAWAGQRAFF. The CDR3 DNA reads as TGTGCCTGGGCCGGACAGAGGGCTTTCTTT.